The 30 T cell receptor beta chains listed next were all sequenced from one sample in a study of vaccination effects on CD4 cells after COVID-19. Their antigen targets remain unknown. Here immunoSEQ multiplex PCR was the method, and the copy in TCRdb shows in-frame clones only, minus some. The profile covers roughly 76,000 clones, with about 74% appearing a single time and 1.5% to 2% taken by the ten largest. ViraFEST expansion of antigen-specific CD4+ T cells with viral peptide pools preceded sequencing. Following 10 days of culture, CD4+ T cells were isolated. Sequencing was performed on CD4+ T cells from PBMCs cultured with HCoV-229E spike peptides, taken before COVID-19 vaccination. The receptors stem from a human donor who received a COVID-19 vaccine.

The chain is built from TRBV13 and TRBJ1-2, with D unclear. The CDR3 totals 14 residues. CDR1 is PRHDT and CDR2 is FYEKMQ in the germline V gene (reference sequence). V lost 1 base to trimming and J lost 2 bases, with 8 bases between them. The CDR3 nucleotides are TGTGCCAGCAGCTTAGTAGGCGGCAACTATGGCTACACCTTC. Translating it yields CASSLVGGNYGYTF.

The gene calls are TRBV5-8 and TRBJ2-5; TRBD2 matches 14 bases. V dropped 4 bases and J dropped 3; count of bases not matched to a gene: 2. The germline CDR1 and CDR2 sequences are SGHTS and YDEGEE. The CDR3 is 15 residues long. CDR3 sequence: CASSQGLAGEETQYF. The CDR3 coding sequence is TGTGCCAGCAGCCAGGGACTAGCGGGAGAAGAGACCCAGTACTTC.

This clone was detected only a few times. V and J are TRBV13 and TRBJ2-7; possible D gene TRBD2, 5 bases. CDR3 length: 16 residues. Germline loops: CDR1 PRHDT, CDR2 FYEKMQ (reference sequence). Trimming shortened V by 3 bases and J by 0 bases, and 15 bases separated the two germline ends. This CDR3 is CASSFRTGPHSYEQYV. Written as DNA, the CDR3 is TGTGCCAGCAGCTTCCGGACTGGACCTCACTCCTACGAGCAGTACGTC.

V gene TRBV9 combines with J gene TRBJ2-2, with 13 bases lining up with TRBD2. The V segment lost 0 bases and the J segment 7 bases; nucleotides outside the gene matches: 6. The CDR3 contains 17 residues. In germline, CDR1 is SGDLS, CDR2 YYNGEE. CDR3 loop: CASSVELAGGRDGELFF. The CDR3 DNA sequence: TGTGCCAGCAGCGTAGAACTAGCGGGGGGGCGGGACGGGGAGCTGTTTTTT.

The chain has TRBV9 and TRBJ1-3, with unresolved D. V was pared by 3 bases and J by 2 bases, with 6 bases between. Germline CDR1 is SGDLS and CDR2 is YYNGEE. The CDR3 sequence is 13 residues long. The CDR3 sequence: CASSARPGNTIYF. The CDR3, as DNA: TGTGCCAGCAGCGCAAGGCCTGGAAACACCATATATTTT.

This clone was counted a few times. The CDR3 loop is CASNFWGDDTEAFF. CDR3 bases: TGTGCCAGCAACTTTTGGGGGGATGACACTGAAGCTTTCTTT. The chain combines TRBV28 with TRBJ1-1; D possibly corresponds to TRBD1 (5 bases). The CDR3 loop spans 14 amino acids. Germline-derived CDR1 and CDR2 are MDHEN and SYDVKM. V dropped 7 bases and J dropped 3 bases, with 15 bases sitting between them.

Written as DNA, the CDR3 is TGTGCCAGCAGCGTAGAAGGGGAGGTGAACACCGGGGAGCTGTTTTTT. Amino acid sequence: CASSVEGEVNTGELFF. The chain links TRBV9 to TRBJ2-2; maybe TRBD2 (6 bases). CDR1 and CDR2 from the germline V gene are SGDLS and YYNGEE. The CDR3 consists of 16 residues. The V end lost 0 bases, the J end lost 1 base, and 10 bases lay between the germline ends.

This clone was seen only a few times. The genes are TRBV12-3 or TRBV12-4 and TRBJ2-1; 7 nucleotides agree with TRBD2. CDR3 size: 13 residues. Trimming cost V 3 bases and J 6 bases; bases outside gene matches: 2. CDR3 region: CASSLLAGNEQFF. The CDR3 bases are TGTGCCAGCAGTTTGTTAGCGGGCAATGAGCAGTTCTTC.

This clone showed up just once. CDR3: CATSDLNFPTGGCRGPVETQYF. The CDR3 coding sequence is TGTGCCACCAGTGATTTGAACTTCCCGACAGGGGGCTGTAGGGGGCCCGTCGAGACCCAGTACTTC. The rearrangement links TRBV24-1 to TRBJ2-5, with 10 bases matching TRBD1. CDR3 size: 22 residues. The germline gives CDR1 KGHDR, CDR2 SFDVKD. V dropped 0 bases and J dropped 5; count of bases not matched to a gene: 23.

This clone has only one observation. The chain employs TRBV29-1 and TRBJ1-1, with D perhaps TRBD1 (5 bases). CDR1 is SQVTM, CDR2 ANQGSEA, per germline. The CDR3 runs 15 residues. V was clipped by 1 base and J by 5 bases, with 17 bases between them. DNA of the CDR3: TGCAGCGTTGAAGCTCCGGCGGGGGGGAGGACTGAAGCTTTCTTT. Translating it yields CSVEAPAGGRTEAFF.

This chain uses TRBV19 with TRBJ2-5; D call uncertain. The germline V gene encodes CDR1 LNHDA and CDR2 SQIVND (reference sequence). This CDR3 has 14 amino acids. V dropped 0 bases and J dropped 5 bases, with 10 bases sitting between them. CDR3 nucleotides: TGTGCCAGTAGTATAGAAGGGTTGATGGAGACCCAGTACTTC. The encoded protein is CASSIEGLMETQYF.

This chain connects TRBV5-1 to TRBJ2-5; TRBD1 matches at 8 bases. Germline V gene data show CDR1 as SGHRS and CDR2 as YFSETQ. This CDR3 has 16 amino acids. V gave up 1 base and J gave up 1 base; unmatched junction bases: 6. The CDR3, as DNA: TGCGCCAGCAGCTTGAGAGCAGGGGGCCTCCAAGAGACCCAGTACTTC. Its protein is CASSLRAGGLQETQYF. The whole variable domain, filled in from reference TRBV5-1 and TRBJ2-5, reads KAGVTQTPRYLIKTRGQQVTLSCSPISGHRSVSWYQQTPGQGLQFLFEYFSETQRNKGNFPGRFSGRQFSNSRSEMNVSTLELGDSALYLCASSLRAGGLQETQYFGPGTRLLVL.

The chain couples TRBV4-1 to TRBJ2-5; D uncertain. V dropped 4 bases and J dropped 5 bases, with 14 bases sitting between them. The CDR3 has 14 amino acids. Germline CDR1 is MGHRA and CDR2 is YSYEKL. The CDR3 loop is CASSPSEVWETQYF. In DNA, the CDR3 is TGCGCCAGCAGCCCCAGTGAGGTTTGGGAGACCCAGTACTTC.

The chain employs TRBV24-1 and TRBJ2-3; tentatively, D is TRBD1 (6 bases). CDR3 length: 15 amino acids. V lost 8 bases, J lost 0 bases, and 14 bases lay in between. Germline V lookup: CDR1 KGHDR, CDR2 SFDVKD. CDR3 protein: CATKPAGASTDTQYF. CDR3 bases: TGTGCCACCAAGCCGGCAGGGGCCAGCACAGATACGCAGTATTTT.

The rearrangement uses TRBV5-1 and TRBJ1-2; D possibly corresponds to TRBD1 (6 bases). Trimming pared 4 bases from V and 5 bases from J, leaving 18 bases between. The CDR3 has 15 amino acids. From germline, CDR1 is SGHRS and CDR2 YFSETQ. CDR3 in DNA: TGCGCCAGCAGCCGCACCGGGCAGGGGATGTATGGCTACACCTTC. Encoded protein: CASSRTGQGMYGYTF.

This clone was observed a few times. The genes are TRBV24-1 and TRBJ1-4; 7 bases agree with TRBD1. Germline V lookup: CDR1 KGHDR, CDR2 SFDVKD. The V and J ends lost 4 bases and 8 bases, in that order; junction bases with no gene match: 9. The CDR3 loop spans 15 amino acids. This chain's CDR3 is CATSDSTAGGEKLFF. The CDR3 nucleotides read TGTGCCACCAGTGACTCGACCGCAGGGGGGGAAAAACTGTTTTTT.

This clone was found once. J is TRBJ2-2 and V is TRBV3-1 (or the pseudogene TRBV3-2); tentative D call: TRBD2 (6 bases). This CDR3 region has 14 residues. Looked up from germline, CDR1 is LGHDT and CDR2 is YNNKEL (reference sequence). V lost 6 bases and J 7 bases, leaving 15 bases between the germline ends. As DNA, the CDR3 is TGTGCCAGCAGTCGCGGGGCTTCGGGCGGGGAGCTGTTTTTT. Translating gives CASSRGASGGELFF.

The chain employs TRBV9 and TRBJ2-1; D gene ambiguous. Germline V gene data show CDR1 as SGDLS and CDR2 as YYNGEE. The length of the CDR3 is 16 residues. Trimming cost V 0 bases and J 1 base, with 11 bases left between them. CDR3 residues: CASSVGSGSSYNEQFF. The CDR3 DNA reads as TGTGCCAGCAGCGTAGGATCCGGGTCGTCCTACAATGAGCAGTTCTTC.

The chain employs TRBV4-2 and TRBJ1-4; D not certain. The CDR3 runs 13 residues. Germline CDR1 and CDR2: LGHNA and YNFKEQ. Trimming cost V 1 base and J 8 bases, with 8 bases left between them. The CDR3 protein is CASSQGGGEKLFF. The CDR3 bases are TGTGCCAGCAGCCAAGGGGGAGGGGAAAAACTGTTTTTT.

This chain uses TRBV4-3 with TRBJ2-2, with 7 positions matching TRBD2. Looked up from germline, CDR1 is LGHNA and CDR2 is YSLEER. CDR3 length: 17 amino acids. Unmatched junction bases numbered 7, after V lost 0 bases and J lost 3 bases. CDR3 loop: CASSQDRGDSYTGELFF. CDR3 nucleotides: TGCGCCAGCAGCCAAGATCGGGGGGACTCATACACCGGGGAGCTGTTTTTT.

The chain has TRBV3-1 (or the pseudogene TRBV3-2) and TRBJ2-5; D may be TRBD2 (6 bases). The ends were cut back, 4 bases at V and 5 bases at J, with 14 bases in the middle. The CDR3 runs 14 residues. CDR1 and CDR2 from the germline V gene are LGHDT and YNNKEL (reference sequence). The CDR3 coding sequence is TGTGCCAGCAGCCTCGACACCGGAGGGGAGACCCAGTACTTC. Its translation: CASSLDTGGETQYF.

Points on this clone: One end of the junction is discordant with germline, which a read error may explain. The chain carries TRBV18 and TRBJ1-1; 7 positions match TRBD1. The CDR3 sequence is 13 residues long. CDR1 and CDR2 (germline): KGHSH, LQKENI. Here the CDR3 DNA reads TGTGCCAGCTCACCTTCTACAGGGGTTGAAACTTTCTTT. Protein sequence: CASSPSTGVETFF.

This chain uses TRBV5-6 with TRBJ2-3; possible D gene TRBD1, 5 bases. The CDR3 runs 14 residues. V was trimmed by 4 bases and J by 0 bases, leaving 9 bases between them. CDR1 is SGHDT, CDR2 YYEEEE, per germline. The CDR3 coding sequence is TGTGCCAGCAGCCGTAGGGGTAGCACAGATACGCAGTATTTT. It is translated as CASSRRGSTDTQYF.

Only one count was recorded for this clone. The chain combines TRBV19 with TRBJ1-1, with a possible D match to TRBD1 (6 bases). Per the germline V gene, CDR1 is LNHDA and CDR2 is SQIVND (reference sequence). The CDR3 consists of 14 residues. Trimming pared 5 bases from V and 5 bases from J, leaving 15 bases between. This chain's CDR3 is CASSEGGAVTEAFF. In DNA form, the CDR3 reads TGTGCCAGTAGTGAGGGGGGCGCAGTAACTGAAGCTTTCTTT.

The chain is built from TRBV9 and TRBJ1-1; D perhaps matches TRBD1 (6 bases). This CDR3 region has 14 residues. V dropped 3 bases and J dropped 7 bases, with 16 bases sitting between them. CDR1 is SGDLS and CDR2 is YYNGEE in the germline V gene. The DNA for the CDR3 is TGTGCCAGCAGCGCGAGGGGGGGGCAAGTTGAAGCTTTCTTT. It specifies CASSARGGQVEAFF.

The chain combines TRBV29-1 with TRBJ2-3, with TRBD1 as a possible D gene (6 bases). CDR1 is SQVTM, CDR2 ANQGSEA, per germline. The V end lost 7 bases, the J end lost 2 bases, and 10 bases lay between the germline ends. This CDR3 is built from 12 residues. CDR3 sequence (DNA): TGCAGCGGAACAGGGCCCACAGATACGCAGTATTTT. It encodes CSGTGPTDTQYF.

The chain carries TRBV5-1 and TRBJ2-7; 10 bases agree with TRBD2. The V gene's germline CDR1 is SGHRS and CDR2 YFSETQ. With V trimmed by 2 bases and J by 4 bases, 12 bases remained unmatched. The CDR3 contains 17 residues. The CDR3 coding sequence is TGCGCCAGCAGCTTTCGGCTAGCGGGGGTTCTTGGGTACGAGCAGTACGTC. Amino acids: CASSFRLAGVLGYEQYV.

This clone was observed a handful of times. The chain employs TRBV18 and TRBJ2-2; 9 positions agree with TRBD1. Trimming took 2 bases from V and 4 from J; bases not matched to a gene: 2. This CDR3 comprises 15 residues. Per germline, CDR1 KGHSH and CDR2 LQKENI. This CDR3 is CASSPWTGATGELFF. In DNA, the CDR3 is TGTGCCAGCTCACCATGGACAGGGGCCACCGGGGAGCTGTTTTTT.

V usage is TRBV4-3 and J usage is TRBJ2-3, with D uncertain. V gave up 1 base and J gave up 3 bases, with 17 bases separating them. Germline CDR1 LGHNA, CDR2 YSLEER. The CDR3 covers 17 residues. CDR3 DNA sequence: TGCGCCAGCAGCCAAGGGGCTACCTCGGCCTCAACAGATACGCAGTATTTT. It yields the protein CASSQGATSASTDTQYF.

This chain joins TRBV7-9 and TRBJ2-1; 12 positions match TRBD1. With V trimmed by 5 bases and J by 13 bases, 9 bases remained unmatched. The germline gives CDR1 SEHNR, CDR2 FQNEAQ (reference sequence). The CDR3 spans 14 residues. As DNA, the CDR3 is TGTGCCAGCAGCACCTCCGGGACAGGGGGCTCCCAGTTCTTC. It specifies CASSTSGTGGSQFF.